Here is one TCR beta chain with its context. This sample is part of a study of blood T cell repertoires in COVID-19. Across the whole study: Some COVID-19 samples were acute and others convalescent; all came from the United States, Italy and Spain. T cells, B-cell-depleted T cells, or PBMCs supplied cDNA or gDNA.

As processed by the authors: Amplifying reference gene primers gave estimates of nucleated cell counts. The protocol was immunoSEQ multiplex PCR, while the TCRdb copy is restricted to in-frame clones and leaves out a portion. That table furnishes V, J and clone size, whereas the DNA furnished D and trimming. The data show roughly 140,000 clones, about 82% seen once. CDR3 length: 11 residues. Trimming shortened V by 4 bases and J by 5 bases, and 4 bases separated the two germline ends. Per the germline V gene, CDR1 is SGHDT and CDR2 is YYEEEE. Sequenced material: peripheral blood. This clonotype was sampled from a man aged 45-65 years with acute or convalescent COVID-19. The chain couples TRBV5-6 to TRBJ2-1, with no clear D. The CDR3 DNA sequence: TGTGCCAGCAGCAGCAACAATGAGCAGTTCTTC. Protein: CASSSNNEQFF.